Below, 2 T cell receptor beta chains from the same sample are listed, as sequenced in a study of cytomegalovirus exposure and HLA in healthy donors. The primer mix had 60 Vbeta and 13 Jbeta primers. Clones were read by immunoSEQ multiplex PCR, and TCRdb kept only the in-frame ones, dropping some. The sample holds 60,000 to 100,000 clones, 60% to 85% seen once. Sequencing input: PBMCs. All receptors derive from a middle-aged man in good health and CMV-seronegative.

J is TRBJ1-4 and V is TRBV28; a weak D match, TRBD1 (6 bases). The CDR3 totals 13 residues. Per the germline V gene, CDR1 is MDHEN and CDR2 is SYDVKM. V shed 7 bases and J shed 6 bases, with 12 bases lying between them. This CDR3 reads CASTQGGYEKLFF. As DNA, the CDR3 is TGTGCCAGCACCCAAGGGGGATATGAAAAACTGTTTTTT. Complete variable domain (other parts from reference TRBV28 and TRBJ1-4): DVKVTQSSRYLVKRTGEKVFLECVQDMDHENMFWYRQDPGLGLRLIYFSYDVKMKEKGDIPEGYSVSREKKERFSLILESASTNQTSMYLCASTQGGYEKLFFGSGTQLSVL.

In DNA form, the CDR3 reads TGTGCCAGCAGTCCAGTAGCGGGAGGCTCCTACAATGAGCAGTTCTTC. Its translation: CASSPVAGGSYNEQFF. The chain employs TRBV7-8 and TRBJ2-1, with 10 bases that match TRBD2. CDR1 and CDR2 (germline): SGHVS, FQNEAQ. The CDR3 has 16 residues. With 6 bases clipped from V and 0 bases from J, the junction kept 5 bases outside the gene matches. Full variable domain (outside the CDR3, taken from reference TRBV7-8 and TRBJ2-1): GAGVSQSPRYKVAKRGQDVALRCDPISGHVSLFWYQQALGQGPEFLTYFQNEAQLDKSGLPSDRFFAERPEGSVSTLKIQRTQQEDSAVYLCASSPVAGGSYNEQFFGPGTRLTVL.